This entry lists 5 T cell receptor beta chains sequenced from one sample in a study of CXCR4 blockade with PD-1 therapy in pancreatic cancer. Sequencing was performed with immunoSEQ multiplex PCR; in TCRdb, only in-frame clones are kept and a portion is missing. The sample has about 8,100 clones, around 50% seen once. The sequenced material came from tumor tissue. The receptors were sampled from a human donor with pancreatic ductal adenocarcinoma.

The chain couples TRBV19 to TRBJ1-5, with no clear D. V lost 5 bases, J lost 0 bases, and 8 bases lay in between. Germline V gene lookup returns CDR1 LNHDA and CDR2 SQIVND (reference sequence). CDR3 length: 14 residues. CDR3 protein: CASSFSYSNQPQHF. The CDR3 nucleotides are TGTGCCAGTAGTTTCAGTTATAGCAATCAGCCCCAGCATTTT.

The chain is built from TRBV6-8 and TRBJ1-1, with D unresolved. The CDR3 sequence is 14 residues long. Trimming removed 6 bases from V and 4 bases from J, with 15 bases in between. Per the germline V gene, CDR1 is MNHGY and CDR2 is SAAAGT. The CDR3 region has the DNA TGTGCCAGCAGACCCGGGCGAAGGGCCACTGAAGCTTTCTTT. Encoded protein: CASRPGRRATEAFF.

The genes are TRBV30 and TRBJ1-5, with 7 bases that match TRBD1. Looked up from germline, CDR1 is GTSNPN and CDR2 is SVGIG (reference sequence). There are 15 residues in the CDR3. V was pared by 7 bases and J by 6 bases, with 15 bases of the junction left unmatched. CDR3: CAFLATGAGSQPQHF. The CDR3, as DNA: TGTGCCTTTCTCGCAACAGGGGCTGGCAGTCAGCCCCAGCATTTT.

The rearrangement uses TRBV2 and TRBJ1-1, with a tentative D call TRBD1 (6 bases). The V end lost 9 bases, the J end lost 1 base, and 15 bases lay between the germline ends. This CDR3 has 14 residues. Germline-derived CDR1 and CDR2 are SNHLY and FYNNEI. The CDR3 loop is CARETWDTNTEAFF. For the CDR3, the DNA is TGTGCCAGAGAGACTTGGGACACGAACACTGAAGCTTTCTTT.

This clone was observed a few times. V gene TRBV7-5 combines with J gene TRBJ1-6; TRBD1 is taken as the D call from the table, unchecked against the DNA. TRBV7-5 counts as a pseudogene. CDR3 size: 17 residues. This chain's CDR3 is CASSLRPGGAYNSPLHF. The CDR3 DNA reads as TGTGCCAGCAGCTTGCGGCCAGGGGGCGCGTATAATTCACCCCTCCACTTT.